The entry that follows covers one T cell receptor beta chain sequence. The antigen remains unidentified. An amount of RNA that ranged from roughly 0.45 to 1 ug was reverse transcribed with random hexamers. With immunoSEQ multiplex PCR, TCR beta CDR3 was amplified across 54 Vbeta and 13 Jbeta. Each CDR3 protein is one row after TCRdb ran MiXCR on the immunoSEQ multiplex PCR reads. The sample yields 150,000 or so distinct CDR3 sequences, about 95% seen once. This sample stems from a study of CD8 T cells in Susac syndrome. Broader study findings: No clonal expansion appeared among CD4+ T cells in Susac patients. The study acknowledged a relatively small number of individuals in its TCR sequencing and HLA analysis.

Source material: CD4+ T cells from PBMCs. The TCR was taken from a human donor with Susac syndrome.

The CDR3 is CASSSGQGPSYEQYF. The CDR3 DNA reads TGTGCCAGCTCATCGGGACAGGGACCCTCCTACGAGCAGTACTTC. The chain links TRBV18 to TRBJ2-7; 9 nucleotides match TRBD1. From germline, CDR1 is KGHSH and CDR2 LQKENI. There are 15 residues in the CDR3. Trimming at V came to 5 bases and at J to 0 bases, leaving 5 bases not matched to a gene.